This T cell receptor beta chain was identified in a study of cytomegalovirus exposure and HLA in healthy donors. PCR was performed using 60 Vbeta and 13 Jbeta primers. TCRdb keeps only in-frame clones here, not all; method: immunoSEQ multiplex PCR. The sample contains under 200,000 clones, more than 70% of which appear only once. Germline CDR1 and CDR2: MDHEN and SYDVKM. The CDR3 contains 15 residues. The V gene end was trimmed by 5 bases and the J gene end by 3 bases; junction bases not matched to a gene: 5. Material: PBMCs. The receptor was isolated from a man aged 40-49 years in good health and CMV-seropositive. This chain uses TRBV28 with TRBJ2-1, with 9 positions matching TRBD2. The CDR3 DNA follows: TGTGCCAGCAGTAAACTAGCGGGCGGCTACAATGAGCAGTTCTTC. This sequence encodes CASSKLAGGYNEQFF.